One T cell receptor (beta chain) is described in this entry. Its specific antigen is unknown. Within one base of it there is no much larger clone, and no base qualities were kept. Ends trimmed: V by 6 bases, J by 10 bases; bases unmatched to a gene: 11. From the cysteine up to the phenylalanine, the CDR3 has a length of 14 residues. The retained sequence is limited to the CDR3, 42 bases, with the frame set at the first base. Taken from the germline V gene, the CDR1 and CDR2 loops are SNHLY and FYNNEI. The QIAGEN blood and tissue kit was used to extract genomic DNA from sorted cells, and the DNA was quantified on a NanoDrop 1000. Using multiplex PCR of genomic DNA, the immunoSEQ platform deep sequenced and quantified the TCR alpha and beta chains. The published analysis was carried out like this. IMGT gene and region definitions were used to annotate TCR sequences. Out-of-frame rearrangements served as a stand-in for the preselection repertoire and were compared with in-frame clonotypes. The iCHAO1 estimator provided with the immunoSEQ platform was used to estimate repertoire size. A Gini index, which is based on the Lorenz curve, was applied to in-frame amino acid clonotypes to measure clonal inequality. The intersect function in the R package tcR was used to count shared clonotypes, while the Jaccard index served to score similarity. The R prcomp function was used without normalization to run principal component analysis of V, J and V-J usage frequencies. TCRdb took this table from immuneACCESS and kept in-frame rearrangements with V and J called. Such tables lack part of the clones; where checked against another copy, unresolved V genes explain under half of the gap, and the rest is unexplained. V, J and clone size were drawn from that table, and D and trimming were deduced from the DNA. The sample table lists tens of thousands of clones, 94% of them with a count of one. The biggest ten clones account for approximately 17% of the sample.

Fluorescence-activated cell sorting was used to isolate naive CD4 T cells, defined as CD45RO-negative and CD62L-positive, from PBMCs. About 50 ml of fresh peripheral blood was drawn per donor, and PBMCs were isolated by Ficoll density centrifugation. Cells were sorted on a FACSAria III instrument, and every sample had a purity above 85%. This sample was taken from a study of human versus mouse CDR3 diversity and MHC coevolution (dated by TCRdb to about 2017). Study-wide context: The immunoSEQ assay was reported to detect one in 200,000 T cells and to minimize amplification bias from multiplex PCR. Across mouse and human samples, the number of valid reads per sample ranged from about 0.6 x 10^7 to 1.7 x 10^7. Human naive CD4 T cell repertoires served as a reference for TCR selection on multiple MHC II alleles, compared against human-TCR-locus transgenic mice with single MHC II. The human cohort was made up of three healthy volunteer blood donors, who at collection were aged 30 to 40, 40 to 50 and 60 to 70, one donor in each range. What the authors observed across the whole study: Because human T cells were selected on 5 or 6 MHC II alleles, repertoire diversity in humans and mice was not considered directly comparable. Among all the groups compared, the lowest clonal inequality scores came from most of the three human donors. The largest TCR beta repertoire according to iCHAO1 estimates belonged to humans, at approximately 1.6 million clonotypes, a result attributed likely to selection by multiple MHC II molecules. On average, humans had more CDR3 deletions and insertions than mice, indicating greater exonuclease and TdT activity.

This TCR derives from a person in their sixties or seventies in good health. Sequenced: naive CD4+ T cells from blood. The cell subset or site label of this sample denotes: CD45RO-negative CD62L-positive naive CD4 T cells. The chain joins TRBV2 to TRBJ2-1, with 8 middle bases fitting TRBD1. The DNA sequence follows: TGTGCCAGCAGAGCGTTTCAGGGGGCGAACGAGCAGTTCTTC. The encoded protein is CASRAFQGANEQFF.